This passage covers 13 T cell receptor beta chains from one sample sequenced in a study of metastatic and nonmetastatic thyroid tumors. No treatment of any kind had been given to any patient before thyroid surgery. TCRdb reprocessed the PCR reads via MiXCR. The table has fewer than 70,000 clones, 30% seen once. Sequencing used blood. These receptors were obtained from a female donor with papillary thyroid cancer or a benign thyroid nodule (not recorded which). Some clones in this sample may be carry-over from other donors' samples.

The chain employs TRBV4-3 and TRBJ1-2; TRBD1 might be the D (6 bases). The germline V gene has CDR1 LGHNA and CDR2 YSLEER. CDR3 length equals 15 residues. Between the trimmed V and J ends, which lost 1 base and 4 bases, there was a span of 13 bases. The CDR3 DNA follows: TGCGCCAGCAGCCAAGGCCTGGACAGCGCCTATGGCTACACCTTC. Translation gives CASSQGLDSAYGYTF.

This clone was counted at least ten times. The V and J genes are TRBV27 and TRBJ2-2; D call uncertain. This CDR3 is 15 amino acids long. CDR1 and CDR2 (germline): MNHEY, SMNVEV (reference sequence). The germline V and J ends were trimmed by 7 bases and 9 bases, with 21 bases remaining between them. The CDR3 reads CASKPPMGTPRELFF. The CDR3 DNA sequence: TGTGCCAGCAAGCCACCCATGGGTACACCTAGGGAGCTGTTTTTT.

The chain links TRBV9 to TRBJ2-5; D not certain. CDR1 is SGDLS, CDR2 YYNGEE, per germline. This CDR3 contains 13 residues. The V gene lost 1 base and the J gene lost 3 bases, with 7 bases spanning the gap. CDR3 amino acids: CASSVYPEETQYF. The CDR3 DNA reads TGTGCCAGCAGCGTATACCCGGAAGAGACCCAGTACTTC.

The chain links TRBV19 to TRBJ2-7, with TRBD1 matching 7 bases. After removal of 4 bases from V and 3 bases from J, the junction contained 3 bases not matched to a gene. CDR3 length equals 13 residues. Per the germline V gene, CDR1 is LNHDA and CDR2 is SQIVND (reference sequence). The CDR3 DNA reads TGTGCCAGTAGTACAGGGGGAGTCTACGAGCAGTACTTC. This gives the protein CASSTGGVYEQYF.

The CDR3 region is CSARGPWGGDYQPQHF. DNA of the CDR3: TGCAGTGCTAGAGGCCCTTGGGGGGGGGACTATCAGCCCCAGCATTTT. The chain combines TRBV20-1 with TRBJ1-5; D is possibly TRBD1 (5 bases). Trimming cost V 1 base and J 5 bases, with 18 bases left between them. The CDR3 covers 16 residues. The V gene's germline CDR1 is DFQATT and CDR2 SNEGSKA (reference sequence).

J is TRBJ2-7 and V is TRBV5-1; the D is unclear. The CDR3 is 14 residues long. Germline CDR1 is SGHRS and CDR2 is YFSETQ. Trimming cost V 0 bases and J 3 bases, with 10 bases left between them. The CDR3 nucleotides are TGCGCCAGCAGCTTGGGGCAGCAAGTCTACGAGCAGTACTTC. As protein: CASSLGQQVYEQYF.

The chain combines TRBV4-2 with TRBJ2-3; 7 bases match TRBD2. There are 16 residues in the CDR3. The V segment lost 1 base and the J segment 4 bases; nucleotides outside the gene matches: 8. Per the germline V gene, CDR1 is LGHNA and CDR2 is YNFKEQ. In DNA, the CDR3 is TGTGCCAGCAGCCAAGTCGGGGGACTACCAGCAGATACGCAGTATTTT. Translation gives CASSQVGGLPADTQYF.

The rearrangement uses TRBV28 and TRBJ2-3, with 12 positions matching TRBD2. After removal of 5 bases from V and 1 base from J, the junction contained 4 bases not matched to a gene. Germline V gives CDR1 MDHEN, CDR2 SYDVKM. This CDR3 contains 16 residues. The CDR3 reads CASSHWTSGGTDTQYF. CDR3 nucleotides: TGTGCCAGCAGTCACTGGACTAGCGGGGGCACAGATACGCAGTATTTT.

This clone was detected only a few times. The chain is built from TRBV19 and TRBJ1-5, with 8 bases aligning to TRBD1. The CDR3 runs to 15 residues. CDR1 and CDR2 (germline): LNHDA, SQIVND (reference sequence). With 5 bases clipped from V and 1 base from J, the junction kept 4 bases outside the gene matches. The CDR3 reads CASSPQGASNQPQHF. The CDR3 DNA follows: TGTGCCAGTAGTCCCCAGGGGGCGAGCAATCAGCCCCAGCATTTT.

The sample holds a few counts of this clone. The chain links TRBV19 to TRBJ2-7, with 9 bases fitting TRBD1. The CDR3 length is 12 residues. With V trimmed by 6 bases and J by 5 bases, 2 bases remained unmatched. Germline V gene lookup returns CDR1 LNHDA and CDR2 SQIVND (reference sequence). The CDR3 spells CASRDRGDEQYF. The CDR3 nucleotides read TGTGCCAGTAGGGACAGGGGCGACGAGCAGTACTTC. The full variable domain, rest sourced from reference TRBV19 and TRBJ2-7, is DGGITQSPKYLFRKEGQNVTLSCEQNLNHDAMYWYRQDPGQGLRLIYYSQIVNDFQKGDIAEGYSVSREKKESFPLTVTSAQKNPTAFYLCASRDRGDEQYFGPGTRLTVT.

Here the CDR3 DNA reads TGTGCCAGCAGCTTAGGGGGACTAGGGTACAATGAGCAGTTCTTC. Protein product: CASSLGGLGYNEQFF. The V call is TRBV11-2, the J call TRBJ2-1, with 8 bases that match TRBD2. The germline gives CDR1 SGHAT, CDR2 FQNNGV. With 1 base clipped from V and 4 bases from J, the junction kept 3 bases outside the gene matches. This CDR3 is built from 15 residues. The full variable domain, in which reference TRBV11-2 and TRBJ2-1 provide the parts outside the CDR3, is EAGVAQSPRYKIIEKRQSVAFWCNPISGHATLYWYQQILGQGPKLLIQFQNNGVVDDSQLPKDRFSAERLKGVDSTLKIQPAKLEDSAVYLCASSLGGLGYNEQFFGPGTRLTVL.

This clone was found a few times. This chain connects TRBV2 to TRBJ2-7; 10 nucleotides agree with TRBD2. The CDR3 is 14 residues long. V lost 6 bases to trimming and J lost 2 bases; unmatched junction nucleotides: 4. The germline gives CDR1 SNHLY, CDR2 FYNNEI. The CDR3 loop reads CASRPGLATYEQYF. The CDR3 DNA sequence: TGTGCCAGCAGGCCGGGACTAGCGACCTACGAGCAGTACTTC. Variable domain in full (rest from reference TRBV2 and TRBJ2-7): EPEVTQTPSHQVTQMGQEVILRCVPISNHLYFYWYRQILGQKVEFLVSFYNNEISEKSEIFDDQFSVERPDGSNFTLKIRSTKLEDSAMYFCASRPGLATYEQYFGPGTRLTVT.

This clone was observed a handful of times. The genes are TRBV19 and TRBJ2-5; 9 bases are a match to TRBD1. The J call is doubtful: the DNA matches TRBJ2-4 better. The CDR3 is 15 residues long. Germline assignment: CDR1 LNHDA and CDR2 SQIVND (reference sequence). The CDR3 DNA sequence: TGTGCCAGTAGTATTTCGGGACAGGGTAAAAACATTCAGTACTTC. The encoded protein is CASSISGQGKNIQYF.